The 24 T cell receptor beta chains below were found in one sample sequenced in a study of Ad26.COV2.S vaccination and SARS-CoV-2 variants. The sample's treatment: around 19 received Ad26.COV2.S at low or high dose, single or two shots; about 5 received placebo; per-sample allocation not given. Vaccine and placebo recipients were sampled on day 63 after the first injection. Only in-frame clones appear in the TCRdb table, and some are missing; sequencing was by immunoSEQ multiplex PCR. The sample has about 680,000 clones, approximately 88% seen once; the top ten hold 1.5%. The source material was peripheral blood, sampled in a trial of Ad26.COV2.S vaccine versus placebo. These receptors were collected from a person aged 18-65 years who received the Ad26.COV2.S COVID-19 vaccine or a placebo.

V is TRBV30 and J is TRBJ2-5; 9 bases are shared with TRBD2. The germline V gene encodes CDR1 GTSNPN and CDR2 SVGIG (reference sequence). The CDR3 contains 13 residues. Trimming cost V 2 bases and J 5 bases; bases outside gene matches: 3. The CDR3 region has the DNA TGTGCCTGGAGTAACAGCGGGAGGGAGACCCAGTACTTC. Amino acid sequence: CAWSNSGRETQYF.

The chain has TRBV30 and TRBJ2-2, with D uncertain. The germline CDR1 and CDR2 sequences are GTSNPN and SVGIG (reference sequence). V lost 5 bases to trimming and J lost 4 bases, with 8 bases between them. The CDR3 totals 12 residues. CDR3 coding DNA: TGTGCCTGGGAACATTCCACCGGGGAGCTGTTTTTT. As protein: CAWEHSTGELFF.

The rearrangement links TRBV18 to TRBJ2-3; perhaps TRBD2 as D (6 bases). V lost 5 bases and J 2 bases, leaving 14 bases between the germline ends. The CDR3 runs to 15 residues. Germline assignment: CDR1 KGHSH and CDR2 LQKENI. The CDR3 bases are TGTGCCAGCTCAACAGGACTATACCTCACAGATACGCAGTATTTT. Amino acids: CASSTGLYLTDTQYF.

The sample holds a few counts of this clone. The chain carries TRBV6-5 and TRBJ1-1; 8 bases fit TRBD1. This CDR3 is 15 amino acids long. Germline V gene data show CDR1 as MNHEY and CDR2 as SVGAGI. V trimming: 8 bases; J trimming: 3 bases; junction bases outside the gene matches: 11. The CDR3: CASGVGQGAYTEAFF. CDR3 in DNA: TGTGCCAGCGGGGTCGGACAGGGAGCGTACACTGAAGCTTTCTTT.

CDR3 region: CASTRTSGITNTGELFF. Here the CDR3 DNA reads TGTGCCAGCACCCGGACTAGCGGGATTACGAACACCGGGGAGCTGTTTTTT. The V call is TRBV27, the J call TRBJ2-2; the match to TRBD2 covers 12 bases. V trimming: 7 bases; J trimming: 0 bases; junction bases outside the gene matches: 6. Looked up from germline, CDR1 is MNHEY and CDR2 is SMNVEV (reference sequence). The CDR3 is made up of 17 amino acids.

This sequence joins TRBV6-5 and TRBJ2-7; D is unresolved. The CDR3 length is 14 residues. V lost 10 bases and J lost 0, with 16 bases in between. Germline V gives CDR1 MNHEY, CDR2 SVGAGI. This CDR3 reads CATSPRHFSYEQYF. In nucleotides, the CDR3 is TGTGCCACTTCCCCCCGACATTTCTCCTACGAGCAGTACTTC.

The V call is TRBV3-1 (or the pseudogene TRBV3-2), the J call TRBJ2-3; TRBD2 is a possible D gene (5 bases). Looked up from germline, CDR1 is LGHDT and CDR2 is YNNKEL (reference sequence). V was trimmed by 3 bases and J by 9 bases, leaving 13 bases between them. There are 13 residues in the CDR3. The CDR3 DNA reads TGTGCCAGCAGCCAGGTAGGGAGCGTCACGCAGTATTTT. As protein: CASSQVGSVTQYF.

The chain links TRBV5-1 to TRBJ2-3; no clear D gene. The V and J ends lost 0 bases and 6 bases respectively, with 5 bases between them. This CDR3 comprises 12 residues. The V gene's germline CDR1 is SGHRS and CDR2 YFSETQ. Here the CDR3 reads CASSLESDTQYF. The CDR3 region has the DNA TGCGCCAGCAGCTTGGAATCTGATACGCAGTATTTT. Together with reference TRBV5-1 and TRBJ2-3, the CDR3 gives the full variable domain: KAGVTQTPRYLIKTRGQQVTLSCSPISGHRSVSWYQQTPGQGLQFLFEYFSETQRNKGNFPGRFSGRQFSNSRSEMNVSTLELGDSALYLCASSLESDTQYFGPGTRLTVL.

The chain employs TRBV19 and TRBJ1-2, with D uncertain. Germline CDR1 LNHDA, CDR2 SQIVND (reference sequence). The CDR3 loop spans 12 amino acids. V lost 6 bases and J lost 6, with 11 bases in between. The CDR3: CASRFGRHGYTF. The CDR3 DNA reads as TGTGCCAGTAGATTCGGCAGGCATGGCTACACCTTC.

The genes are TRBV5-1 and TRBJ2-3; D gene unclear. CDR1 SGHRS and CDR2 YFSETQ come from the germline V gene. This CDR3 is 16 amino acids long. Trimming removed 4 bases from V and 0 bases from J, with 15 bases in between. Written as DNA, the CDR3 is TGCGCCAGCAGCCTGGCCTGGAACCCTAGCACAGATACGCAGTATTTT. It is translated as CASSLAWNPSTDTQYF.

The J gene is TRBJ1-5, the V gene TRBV9; D is uncertain. The CDR3 consists of 12 residues. V gave up 3 bases and J gave up 4 bases, with 5 bases separating them. Germline V CDR1 and CDR2: SGDLS, YYNGEE. As DNA, the CDR3 is TGTGCCAGCAGCGCAGGAAATCAGCCCCAGCATTTT. It encodes CASSAGNQPQHF.

The J gene is TRBJ1-5, the V gene TRBV7-6; weak D call: TRBD1 (6 bases). V was shortened by 5 bases and J by 3 bases, with 14 bases between the two germline ends. There are 15 residues in the CDR3. Germline values: CDR1 SGHVS, CDR2 FNYEAQ. The CDR3 loop reads CASSPKAGDNQPQHF. CDR3 DNA sequence: TGTGCCAGCAGCCCCAAGGCAGGGGACAATCAGCCCCAGCATTTT.

The chain couples TRBV9 to TRBJ2-1, with 9 positions matching TRBD2. CDR3 length: 17 amino acids. Losses at the gene ends were 4 bases for V and 4 bases for J; bases not matched to a gene: 12. Germline assignment: CDR1 SGDLS and CDR2 YYNGEE. This chain's CDR3 is CASSPSPLAGGYNEQFF. The CDR3, as DNA: TGTGCCAGCAGCCCTAGCCCGCTGGCGGGGGGGTACAATGAGCAGTTCTTC.

The chain couples TRBV7-9 to TRBJ2-3; 11 bases are a match to TRBD2. This CDR3 spans 15 amino acids. Germline CDR1 SEHNR, CDR2 FQNEAQ (reference sequence). Trimming took 6 bases from V and 5 from J; bases not matched to a gene: 7. DNA of the CDR3: TGTGCCAGCAGAATAGCGGGGGGGCATCAAGATACGCAGTATTTT. This gives the protein CASRIAGGHQDTQYF. Using reference TRBV7-9 and TRBJ2-3 for the parts outside the CDR3, the full variable domain is DTGVSQNPRHKITKRGQNVTFRCDPISEHNRLYWYRQTLGQGPEFLTYFQNEAQLEKSRLLSDRFSAERPKGSFSTLEIQRTEQGDSAMYLCASRIAGGHQDTQYFGPGTRLTVL.

V gene TRBV1 combines with J gene TRBJ2-1; the table's TRBD2 call for D was not verified on the DNA. TRBV1 is assigned pseudogene status. This CDR3 is built from 12 residues. This chain's CDR3 is CTSGAGDNEQFF. CDR3 bases: TGCACCAGCGGAGCGGGAGATAATGAGCAGTTCTTC.

On this clone: The same CDR3 is also encoded by other DNA sequences in this sample. The chain joins TRBV7-9 to TRBJ2-5, with a weak D call TRBD2 (6 bases). Germline-derived CDR1 and CDR2 are SEHNR and FQNEAQ (reference sequence). The CDR3 runs to 12 residues. The germline V and J ends were trimmed by 5 bases and 5 bases, with 9 bases remaining between them. The CDR3 DNA reads as TGTGCCAGCAGCCTCCGGGAGGAGACCCAGTACTTC. This gives the protein CASSLREETQYF.

The rearrangement joins TRBV11-1 to TRBJ1-1, with TRBD1 identical over 9 bases. The CDR3 is 14 residues long. Germline V gene data show CDR1 as SGHAT and CDR2 as FQDESV (reference sequence). V dropped 4 bases and J dropped 4; count of bases not matched to a gene: 4. The CDR3 spells CASSSGTGSTEAFF. The CDR3 region has the DNA TGTGCCAGCAGCTCGGGGACAGGGAGCACTGAAGCTTTCTTT.

The chain uses TRBV7-7 and TRBJ1-2, with 7 bases matching TRBD1. The CDR3 extends over 16 amino acids. V lost 3 bases to trimming and J lost 4 bases; unmatched junction nucleotides: 11. Germline CDR1 is SSHAT and CDR2 is FNYEAQ (reference sequence). CDR3 loop: CASSFPNRDRFYGYTF. CDR3 sequence (DNA): TGTGCCAGCAGCTTCCCTAACCGGGACAGATTCTATGGCTACACCTTC.

This sequence joins TRBV6-1 and TRBJ1-2, with TRBD1 matching over 9 bases. V was clipped by 2 bases and J by 2 bases; unmatched bases: 6. This CDR3 is built from 16 residues. CDR1 is MNHNS and CDR2 is SASEGT in the germline V gene. The CDR3 coding sequence is TGTGCCAGCAGTGAAATTGGGACAGGGATAAACTATGGCTACACCTTC. Its protein product is CASSEIGTGINYGYTF.

V gene TRBV9 combines with J gene TRBJ1-6; the D gene is possibly TRBD1 (5 bases). Per germline, CDR1 SGDLS and CDR2 YYNGEE. This CDR3 comprises 17 residues. V gave up 3 bases and J gave up 4 bases, with 17 bases separating them. The DNA for the CDR3 is TGTGCCAGCAGCGGGGGCCTAGGGTCACCATATAATTCACCCCTCCACTTT. Amino acid sequence: CASSGGLGSPYNSPLHF.

Only one count was recorded for this clone. This sequence joins TRBV21-1 and TRBJ1-5; the D segment call TRBD1 is taken from the table without a DNA check. TRBV21-1 is listed as a pseudogene. The CDR3 consists of 17 residues. The CDR3 DNA reads as TGTGCCAGCAGCAAAATGGCAGGGGGCGGCTGGAATCAGCCCCAGCATTTT. Its protein product is CASSKMAGGGWNQPQHF.

This clone was found once. This sequence joins TRBV7-9 and TRBJ2-5, with 10 positions matching TRBD1. Trimming took 3 bases from V and 4 from J; bases not matched to a gene: 2. The CDR3 is 14 residues long. Germline-derived CDR1 and CDR2 are SEHNR and FQNEAQ (reference sequence). The CDR3 sequence is CASSFRDRGETQYF. The CDR3 bases are TGTGCCAGCAGCTTCCGGGACAGGGGAGAGACCCAGTACTTC.

This clone was picked up one time. The V call is TRBV12-3 or TRBV12-4, the J call TRBJ1-2; D is possibly TRBD1 (6 bases). V lost 6 bases, J lost 6 bases, and 14 bases lay in between. This CDR3 is built from 13 residues. The CDR3 loop reads CASSPQGTHGYTF. The DNA of the CDR3 is TGTGCCAGCAGCCCCCAGGGGACTCATGGCTACACCTTC.

The chain combines TRBV7-9 with TRBJ2-5, with 7 bases matching TRBD2. Germline V lookup: CDR1 SEHNR, CDR2 FQNEAQ (reference sequence). The CDR3 is 14 amino acids. The ends lost 5 bases at V and 4 bases at J; junction bases unmatched: 7. For the CDR3, the DNA is TGTGCCAGCAGCCACGGGGGGAGTCCAGAGACCCAGTACTTC. Its translation is CASSHGGSPETQYF.